This T cell receptor (beta chain) stems from a study of regulatory T cells in long-lasting Graves disease. Arm-PCR of CDR3 regions and iRepertoire HTBI primers were the basis on which TCR beta libraries were built. TCRdb re-called the multiplex PCR reads through MiXCR, storing one row per CDR3 protein. The data show fewer than 450,000 distinct CDR3 sequences, about 15% seen once. Time point indicated: newly diagnosed GD, antithyroid drugs for less than 3 months. The TCR library was made from RNA extracted from PBMCs. Study results and caveats: Between persistent patients, 2,500 to 3,500 public clonotypes were shared, exceeding the approximately 900 shared between new patients. A limited number of samples was an acknowledged limitation. TRBV28, TRBJ1-2 and TRBJ2-5 emerged as the favored segments in persistent disease.

With regard to this clonotype: Its antigen remains unknown.

Trimming shortened V by 2 bases and J by 4 bases, and 9 bases separated the two germline ends. The CDR3 is made up of 13 amino acids. Germline-derived CDR1 and CDR2 are MNHEY and SMNVEV (reference sequence). This sample also belongs to another study, concerning T cells in Graves' hyperthyroidism and ophthalmopathy. That work contributes: HTBI primers were used for first-round RT-PCR of the TCR CDR3.

The sequence came from a woman aged 40 to 50 with Graves disease. Here the sequenced sample was peripheral blood mononuclear cells (PBMCs), taken at new diagnosis, from a patient treated with antithyroid drugs. The chain uses TRBV27 and TRBJ2-7, with a weak D call TRBD1 (6 bases). CDR3 sequence (DNA): TGTGCCAGCAGTTTAAAACAGGGTTACGAGCAGTACTTC. The encoded protein is CASSLKQGYEQYF.